The sequence of this T cell receptor beta chain was determined in a study of PD-L1 blockade in urothelial cancer. Study-wide background: About 90% of the 29 patients were men with bladder-origin urothelial cancer. Blood was evaluated 3 weeks (second dose) and 6 weeks after therapy began. Study-wide results and caveats: More expansion of tumor-associated blood clones, seen at 3 weeks, marked durable-benefit patients.

V lost 0 bases and J 1 base, leaving 19 bases between the germline ends. Germline values: CDR1 SGHRS, CDR2 YFSETQ. This CDR3 has 18 amino acids. Libraries were prepared by immunoSEQ multiplex PCR; TCRdb keeps only in-frame clonotypes and omits some of them. The sample has some 75,000 clones, approximately 90% seen once. The time point: peripheral blood 6 weeks after treatment start. As for this clone: The antigen is unknown.

The source material was PBMCs, sampled around atezolizumab (anti-PD-L1) treatment. The source of this sequence is an elderly woman with urothelial cancer. The chain joins TRBV5-1 to TRBJ1-2, with a tentative D call TRBD1 (6 bases). The CDR3 protein is CASSLVFDRRSINYGYTF. Here the CDR3 DNA reads TGCGCCAGCAGCTTGGTCTTTGACAGGAGATCAATTAACTATGGCTACACCTTC.